The 16 T cell receptor beta chains reported below all come from one sample, sequenced in a study of OX40 agonist ivuxolimab in advanced cancers. The library was built by means of the immunoSEQ multiplex PCR assay. What TCRdb holds here is the immuneACCESS table cut down to in-frame rearrangements. Part of the clones is not present; checked against another copy, under half of the missing clones reflect an unresolved V gene, and the others are unexplained. The sample table shows 20,000 to 25,000 clones, and 75% to 90% are seen once. The top ten constitute roughly 25% of the sample. Material: CD4+ or CD8+ T cells sorted from blood, obtained in a trial of the OX40 agonist ivuxolimab. The receptors here all came from an adult with an advanced solid tumor such as melanoma, head and neck, liver or kidney cancer.

The rearrangement links TRBV7-6 to TRBJ2-7, with no clear D. The V gene lost 2 bases and the J gene lost 2 bases, with 7 bases spanning the gap. This CDR3 contains 13 residues. Germline CDR1 is SGHVS and CDR2 is FNYEAQ. Here the CDR3 DNA reads TGTGCCAGCAGCTTATGGCCGGCCTACGAGCAGTACTTC. Its protein is CASSLWPAYEQYF. Full variable domain (rest looked up from reference TRBV7-6 and TRBJ2-7): GAGVSQSPRYKVTKRGQDVALRCDPISGHVSLYWYRQALGQGPEFLTYFNYEAQQDKSGLPNDRFSAERPEGSISTLTIQRTEQRDSAMYRCASSLWPAYEQYFGPGTRLTVT.

This chain connects TRBV7-1 to TRBJ2-1, with a possible D match to TRBD1 (7 bases). TRBV7-1 is an open reading frame whose function is uncertain. V shed 3 bases and J shed 6 bases, with 12 bases lying between them. CDR3 length: 14 amino acids. The CDR3 sequence is CASSSAQGGNEQFF. CDR3 DNA: TGTGCCAGCAGCTCTGCGCAGGGGGGCAATGAGCAGTTCTTC.

The rearrangement joins TRBV5-5 to TRBJ2-5; 13 nucleotides align to TRBD2. V dropped 4 bases and J dropped 0; count of bases not matched to a gene: 6. Per germline, CDR1 SGHKS and CDR2 YYEKEE (reference sequence). The CDR3 is 17 residues long. In DNA form, the CDR3 reads TGTGCCAGCAGCCCGGGACTAGCGGGGATGTACCAAGAGACCCAGTACTTC. This gives the protein CASSPGLAGMYQETQYF.

V is TRBV19 and J is TRBJ2-7, with 8 bases identical to TRBD2. The CDR3 is 15 amino acids. Germline-derived CDR1 and CDR2 are LNHDA and SQIVND (reference sequence). The junction had 8 bases not matched to a gene; V was cut back by 5 bases and J by 2 bases. The CDR3: CASSPPGGAAYEQYF. The CDR3 bases are TGTGCCAGTAGTCCCCCGGGGGGGGCTGCCTACGAGCAGTACTTC.

The rearrangement uses TRBV21-1 and TRBJ2-5. TRBV21-1 is labeled a pseudogene. The CDR3 totals 18 residues. Written as DNA, the CDR3 is TGTGCCAGCAGCCCCGGGACCTTGAGGGCACCTAAACGGGGGACCCAGTACTTC. It is translated as CASSPGTLRAPKRGTQYF.

This clone appeared a single time. The rearrangement links TRBV21-1 to TRBJ2-1; the listed D gene, TRBD2, was not tested against the DNA. TRBV21-1 is noted as a pseudogene. This CDR3 comprises 14 residues. CDR3 DNA: TGTGCCAGCAGCAAGGCCAGCGAGCATAATGAGCAGTTCTTC. Its protein is CASSKASEHNEQFF.

This chain joins TRBV25-1 and TRBJ1-1; D ambiguous. CDR3 length equals 13 residues. V lost 1 base and J lost 7, with 10 bases in between. Germline CDR1 is MGHDK and CDR2 is SYGVNS. In DNA, the CDR3 is TGTGCCAGCAGTGAATTTGGGAGGAATGAAGCTTTCTTT. Translated, it gives CASSEFGRNEAFF.

V is TRBV10-2 and J is TRBJ2-7, with 8 bases aligning to TRBD1. V lost 0 bases and J lost 6; bases outside the gene matches: 7. The CDR3 sequence is 15 residues long. CDR1 is WSHSY, CDR2 SAAADI, per germline. In nucleotides, the CDR3 is TGCGCCAGCAGTGAGTCGGGCAGGGGGCTGGGCGAGCAGTACTTC. The encoded protein is CASSESGRGLGEQYF.

The chain couples TRBV11-2 to TRBJ2-2; D might be TRBD1 (5 bases). V gave up 5 bases and J gave up 4 bases, with 17 bases separating them. CDR1 and CDR2 from the germline V gene are SGHAT and FQNNGV. The CDR3 totals 16 residues. The CDR3 region has the DNA TGTGCCAGCAGCCCAGGGTATGGGTCCACCACCGGGGAGCTGTTTTTT. It codes for CASSPGYGSTTGELFF.

V and J are TRBV6-6 and TRBJ2-1, with D perhaps matching TRBD2 (6 bases). CDR1 is MNHNY, CDR2 SVGAGI, per germline (reference sequence). Trimming took off 8 bases at V and 1 base at J, with 12 bases between the two ends. This CDR3 comprises 14 residues. CDR3 amino acids: CASDSEGSYNEQFF. In nucleotides, the CDR3 is TGTGCCAGCGACTCGGAGGGATCCTACAATGAGCAGTTCTTC.

This chain joins TRBV28 and TRBJ2-1; no firm D call. This CDR3 has 12 amino acids. V shed 5 bases and J shed 7 bases, with 9 bases lying between them. Germline V lookup: CDR1 MDHEN, CDR2 SYDVKM. CDR3 protein: CASSRPKNEQFF. In DNA, the CDR3 is TGTGCCAGCAGTCGACCCAAGAATGAGCAGTTCTTC.

The rearrangement uses TRBV6-5 and TRBJ1-5; D is perhaps TRBD1 (6 bases). The CDR3 totals 13 residues. Germline CDR1 MNHEY, CDR2 SVGAGI. Trimming removed 9 bases from V and 3 bases from J, with 12 bases in between. This CDR3 is CASHRDNNQPQHF. The CDR3 region has the DNA TGTGCCAGTCACCGGGACAACAATCAGCCCCAGCATTTT.

This chain connects TRBV4-3 to TRBJ2-5; no definite D call. Germline V gene sequence: CDR1 LGHNA, CDR2 YSLEER. V lost 5 bases, J lost 0 bases, and 10 bases lay in between. This CDR3 region has 14 residues. This CDR3 is CASSKYRDQETQYF. The CDR3 nucleotides are TGCGCCAGCAGCAAATACCGGGACCAAGAGACCCAGTACTTC.

The DNA of the CDR3 is TGTGCCAGCAGCCCCCCGGGACTGCTACTTGGATACGAGCAGTACTTC. Translating it yields CASSPPGLLLGYEQYF. The chain links TRBV11-2 to TRBJ2-7, with a weak D call TRBD2 (6 bases). The CDR3 runs 16 residues. The V and J ends lost 5 bases and 4 bases respectively, with 21 bases between them. Germline CDR1 SGHAT, CDR2 FQNNGV.

This chain joins TRBV6-1 and TRBJ1-5; 7 bases are a match to TRBD1. The CDR3 extends over 15 amino acids. CDR1 and CDR2 from the germline V gene are MNHNS and SASEGT. The ends lost 6 bases at V and 0 bases at J; junction bases unmatched: 5. The chain's CDR3 is CASRAGTVSNQPQHF. The DNA of the CDR3 is TGTGCCAGCAGAGCCGGGACAGTTAGCAATCAGCCCCAGCATTTT.

The chain joins TRBV27 to TRBJ1-1, with 7 positions matching TRBD1. Germline CDR1 is MNHEY and CDR2 is SMNVEV (reference sequence). V shed 6 bases and J 3 bases; nucleotides not matched to a gene: 7. The length of the CDR3 is 14 residues. This chain's CDR3 is CASRVPGQHTEAFF. The DNA of the CDR3 is TGTGCCAGCAGGGTGCCGGGACAGCACACTGAAGCTTTCTTT.